The entry below gives a single TCR beta chain sequence along with its context. No antigen is known for it. This specimen belongs to a study of T-cell reconstitution after alpha-beta-depleted transplantation in children. The study, taken as a whole, reports: Newly made T cells mostly supplied T-cell counts and diversity one year after transplant. Some patients showed high day-60 TCRbeta diversity, which derived from surviving recipient T cells and thymic progenitors.

This sample's TCRbeta library carried unique molecular identifier barcodes. TCRdb reanalysed the PCR reads using MiXCR and keeps one entry per CDR3 protein. This table has 500,000 to 600,000 distinct CDR3 sequences, 27% appearing once. The CDR3 sequence is 14 residues long. The V gene's germline CDR1 is SGHRS and CDR2 YFSETQ. V lost 0 bases to trimming and J lost 7 bases, with 10 bases between them. The sample consisted of PBMCs, taken before TCRalphabeta/CD19-depleted stem cell transplant. The origin of this receptor is a boy under two years old with Wiskott-Aldrich syndrome, due to receive a stem cell transplant. The rearrangement joins TRBV5-1 to TRBJ2-2; possibly TRBD1 for D (5 bases). The CDR3 DNA reads as TGCGCCAGCAGCTTGGTCCAGGGTGGCGGGGAGCTGTTTTTT. Translating gives CASSLVQGGGELFF.